Below are 23 T cell receptor beta chains sequenced from a single sample in a study of regulatory T cells in long-lasting Graves disease. Combining iRepertoire HTBI primers with Arm-PCR of CDR3 regions, the authors built TCR beta libraries. TCRdb reanalysed the multiplex PCR reads using MiXCR and keeps one entry per CDR3 protein. The data hold a few hundred thousand distinct CDR3 sequences, with 12% observed a single time. Time point indicated: newly diagnosed GD, antithyroid drugs for less than 3 months. Extracted RNA from PBMCs served as the source of the TCR library. In addition, the sample was reused for a study of T cells in Graves' hyperthyroidism and ophthalmopathy.

The sample in question was peripheral blood mononuclear cells (PBMCs), obtained at new diagnosis, from a patient treated with antithyroid drugs. Source of these receptors: a woman between 18 and 29 years old with Graves disease.

This clonotype appeared many times. The CDR3 loop is CASSLTGVEQYF. CDR3 nucleotides: TGTGCCAGCAGCTTGACAGGGGTCGAGCAGTACTTC. V gene TRBV25-1 combines with J gene TRBJ2-7; 8 bases map to TRBD1. This CDR3 is built from 12 residues. With 6 bases clipped from V and 6 bases from J, the junction kept 4 bases outside the gene matches. The germline V gene has CDR1 MGHDK and CDR2 SYGVNS.

This chain connects TRBV29-1 to TRBJ2-7; 8 bases map to TRBD1. This CDR3 contains 13 residues. Trimming took 4 bases from V and 2 from J; bases not matched to a gene: 4. Per germline, CDR1 SQVTM and CDR2 ANQGSEA. The CDR3 sequence: CSVVDREPYEQYF. In DNA, the CDR3 is TGCAGCGTTGTGGACAGGGAACCCTACGAGCAGTACTTC.

The chain is built from TRBV7-2 and TRBJ1-2; D is ambiguous. The length of the CDR3 is 12 residues. V lost 0 bases to trimming and J lost 9 bases, with 8 bases between them. CDR1 and CDR2 from the germline V gene are SGHTA and FQGNSA. The CDR3 spells CASSLASGSYTF. As DNA, the CDR3 is TGTGCCAGCAGCTTAGCATCAGGTAGCTACACCTTC.

Details on this clonotype: A much larger clonotype is one base distant, so this may be a read error. V usage is TRBV7-9 and J usage is TRBJ2-3; the match to TRBD2 covers 7 bases. This CDR3 is built from 15 residues. CDR1 and CDR2 (germline): SEHNR, FQNEAQ (reference sequence). This chain's CDR3 is CGSSRTSVSTDTQYF. The CDR3 coding sequence is TGTGGCAGCAGCCGTACTAGCGTTAGCACAGATACGCAGTATTTT.

Notes on this clonotype: A junction boundary mismatches the germline segment, possibly from a read error. The chain is built from TRBV28 and TRBJ2-3; 12 positions agree with TRBD2. The germline CDR1 and CDR2 sequences are MDHEN and SYDVKM. The CDR3 sequence is 15 residues long. The CDR3 DNA reads as TGCGCCAGCACCGGACTAGCGGGGTCCACAGATACGCAGTATTTT. This gives the protein CASTGLAGSTDTQYF.

A remark on this clonotype: A read error may account for a junction end that differs from germline. The chain uses TRBV7-3 and TRBJ1-1, with TRBD1 matching over 11 bases. The CDR3 has 15 residues. Looked up from germline, CDR1 is SGHTA and CDR2 is FQGTGA. The CDR3 region is CTSSLTPPDRGPAFF. CDR3 DNA sequence: TGTACCAGCAGCTTAACACCTCCGGACAGGGGGCCGGCTTTCTTT.

The V and J genes are TRBV7-6 and TRBJ2-2; TRBD1 matches 10 bases. The germline V gene encodes CDR1 SGHVS and CDR2 FNYEAQ. The CDR3 consists of 18 residues. V was clipped by 5 bases and J by 5 bases; unmatched bases: 14. The CDR3 spells CASSQDRGILLKTGELFF. CDR3 DNA: TGTGCCAGCAGCCAGGACAGGGGGATCCTTCTGAAGACCGGGGAGCTGTTTTTT.

The chain employs TRBV7-2 and TRBJ2-3; 8 nucleotides align to TRBD1. Germline CDR1 and CDR2: SGHTA and FQGNSA. V was clipped by 5 bases and J by 4 bases; unmatched bases: 11. CDR3 size: 16 residues. CDR3 nucleotides: TGTGCCAGCAGCCCCCGTCGGGACAGGCTTTCAGATACGCAGTATTTT. Translated: CASSPRRDRLSDTQYF. Complete variable domain (other parts from reference TRBV7-2 and TRBJ2-3): GAGVSQSPSNKVTEKGKDVELRCDPISGHTALYWYRQSLGQGLEFLIYFQGNSAPDKSGLPSDRFSAERTGGSVSTLTIQRTQQEDSAVYLCASSPRRDRLSDTQYFGPGTRLTVL.

The table lists this clonotype with a few counts. J is TRBJ2-2 and V is TRBV5-5, with D hard to call. Germline V lookup: CDR1 SGHKS, CDR2 YYEKEE (reference sequence). CDR3 length: 15 amino acids. Trimming took off 3 bases at V and 8 bases at J, with 17 bases between the two ends. CDR3 region: CASSWVEQFLGELFF. CDR3 DNA sequence: TGTGCCAGCAGCTGGGTCGAGCAGTTCCTAGGGGAGCTGTTTTTT.

The chain links TRBV4-3 to TRBJ2-5; the D gene is possibly TRBD1 (6 bases). Germline V lookup: CDR1 LGHNA, CDR2 YSLEER. V lost 0 bases, J lost 4 bases, and 24 bases lay in between. This CDR3 region has 19 residues. The CDR3 loop reads CASSQESARTWGQGETQYF. Here the CDR3 DNA reads TGCGCCAGCAGCCAAGAGTCAGCGCGGACGTGGGGGCAGGGAGAGACCCAGTACTTC.

This clonotype has more than one count but fewer than ten. The J gene is TRBJ1-6, the V gene TRBV10-3; D may be TRBD1 (6 bases). The CDR3 sequence is 14 residues long. CDR1 ENHRY and CDR2 SYGVKD come from the germline V gene. V gave up 6 bases and J gave up 8 bases, with 14 bases separating them. The CDR3 here is CAIRGIGGDSPLHF. The CDR3 region has the DNA TGTGCCATCAGGGGGATAGGGGGGGATTCACCCCTCCACTTT.

This clonotype was seen many times. J is TRBJ2-7 and V is TRBV11-2; D remains unclear. Germline V CDR1 and CDR2: SGHAT, FQNNGV. The CDR3 is made up of 14 amino acids. Trimming removed 2 bases at V and 2 bases at J, with 10 bases between. The CDR3 bases are TGTGCCAGCAGCTTACGAGGCGGAGCCTACGAGCAGTACTTC. Its translation is CASSLRGGAYEQYF.

This clonotype was seen repeatedly, ten times or more. The J gene is TRBJ1-1, the V gene TRBV27; D is unresolved. V lost 6 bases and J lost 2, with 19 bases in between. The CDR3 totals 16 residues. Germline V gene sequence: CDR1 MNHEY, CDR2 SMNVEV (reference sequence). Here the CDR3 reads CASSADGWTSNTEAFF. CDR3 nucleotides: TGTGCCAGCAGCGCCGACGGTTGGACCTCAAACACTGAAGCTTTCTTT.

This clonotype showed up many times. V and J are TRBV27 and TRBJ2-7; TRBD1 is a possible D gene (5 bases). Per the germline V gene, CDR1 is MNHEY and CDR2 is SMNVEV (reference sequence). The CDR3 spans 15 residues. Trimming took 1 base from V and 6 from J, leaving 16 bases between them. CDR3 loop: CASSLYPTVPREQYF. CDR3 in DNA: TGTGCCAGCAGTTTATACCCGACAGTGCCGCGCGAGCAGTACTTC.

This clonotype came up many times. The chain combines TRBV27 with TRBJ1-2, with TRBD1 identical over 11 bases. The V gene's germline CDR1 is MNHEY and CDR2 SMNVEV (reference sequence). The CDR3 spans 19 residues. Trimming removed 6 bases from V and 8 bases from J; junction bases left unmatched: 23. CDR3 DNA: TGTGCCAGCAGGGCCTGGGAGGGGACGACGGACAGGGGGCTTAGGGGCTACACCTTC. It translates to CASRAWEGTTDRGLRGYTF.

This clonotype was counted at least ten times. The genes are TRBV18 and TRBJ1-2; D may be TRBD1 (5 bases). The ends were cut back, 5 bases at V and 8 bases at J, with 12 bases in the middle. Germline V lookup: CDR1 KGHSH, CDR2 LQKENI. This CDR3 is 12 amino acids long. The CDR3 reads CASSKQGEGYTF. The CDR3 DNA is TGTGCCAGCTCAAAGCAGGGAGAAGGCTACACCTTC.

This clonotype was found many times. The chain uses TRBV2 and TRBJ1-6; a weak D match, TRBD1 (5 bases). The CDR3 is made up of 15 amino acids. V was cut by 2 bases and J by 9 bases, with 14 bases left in between. The germline V gene encodes CDR1 SNHLY and CDR2 FYNNEI. The CDR3 spells CASSERSPGTSPLHF. Here the CDR3 DNA reads TGTGCCAGCAGTGAACGGTCCCCCGGGACTTCACCCCTCCACTTT.

The CDR3 bases are TGTGCCAGCAGCTTATCGGGACTTGCCGAGCAGTACTTC. As protein: CASSLSGLAEQYF. V gene TRBV7-9 combines with J gene TRBJ2-7, with a tentative D call TRBD2 (6 bases). The germline CDR1 and CDR2 sequences are SEHNR and FQNEAQ (reference sequence). V lost 2 bases to trimming and J lost 6 bases, with 11 bases between them. This CDR3 region has 13 residues.

A note on this clonotype: At one end, the junction sequence differs from germline, possibly due to a read error. The chain combines TRBV7-2 with TRBJ2-5; TRBD1 might be the D (5 bases). CDR1 and CDR2 (germline): SGHTA, FQGNSA. This CDR3 is built from 14 residues. CDR3 residues: CASSSGYGIETQCF. The CDR3 DNA reads TGTGCCAGCAGCTCAGGGTATGGGATAGAGACCCAGTGCTTC.

J is TRBJ1-5 and V is TRBV25-1; D uncertain. Trimming took 3 bases from V and 5 from J, leaving 8 bases between them. From germline, CDR1 is MGHDK and CDR2 SYGVNS. CDR3 size: 13 residues. Written as DNA, the CDR3 is TGTGCCAGCAGTGACAGAGTCGATCAGCCCCAGCATTTT. Protein: CASSDRVDQPQHF.

The sample holds many counts of this clonotype. The chain carries TRBV20-1 and TRBJ2-7; D is perhaps TRBD2 (5 bases). V was pared by 5 bases and J by 4 bases, with 18 bases between. The germline V gene encodes CDR1 DFQATT and CDR2 SNEGSKA (reference sequence). The CDR3 spans 14 residues. For the CDR3, the DNA is TGCAGTGCTCCGCCACAAAGAGGGCTATACGAGCAGTACTTC. Translated: CSAPPQRGLYEQYF.

The chain employs TRBV5-5 and TRBJ2-7; 8 nucleotides align to TRBD2. Germline trimming cut 1 base from V and 7 bases from J; bases unmatched to any gene: 19. Germline loops: CDR1 SGHKS, CDR2 YYEKEE (reference sequence). The CDR3 length is 18 residues. The CDR3 here is CASSLRIVKGLVRGEQYF. In DNA, the CDR3 is TGTGCCAGCAGCTTGCGGATCGTTAAGGGACTAGTACGAGGGGAGCAGTACTTC.

The chain has TRBV4-2 and TRBJ2-3; 8 nucleotides match TRBD2. This CDR3 has 17 amino acids. V shed 1 base, J shed 9 bases, and the junction held 15 bases outside the gene matches. Germline-derived CDR1 and CDR2 are LGHNA and YNFKEQ. CDR3 DNA sequence: TGTGCCAGCAGCCAAGCGGTGCTACGGGGGGGCCTGGACACGCAGTATTTT. It is translated as CASSQAVLRGGLDTQYF.